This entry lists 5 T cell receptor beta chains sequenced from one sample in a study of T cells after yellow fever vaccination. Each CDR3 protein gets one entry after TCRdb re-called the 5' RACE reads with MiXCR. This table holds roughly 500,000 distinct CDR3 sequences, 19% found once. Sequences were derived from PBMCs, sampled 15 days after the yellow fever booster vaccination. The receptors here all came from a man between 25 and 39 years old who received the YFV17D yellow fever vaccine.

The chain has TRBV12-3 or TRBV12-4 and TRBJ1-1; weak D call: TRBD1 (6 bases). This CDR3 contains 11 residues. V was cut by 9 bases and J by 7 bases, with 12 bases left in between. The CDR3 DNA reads TGTGCCAGTCGATGGACAGATGAAGCTTTCTTT. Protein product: CASRWTDEAFF.

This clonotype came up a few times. The CDR3 here is CASSLSGSSDNEQFF. CDR3 bases: TGTGCCAGCAGTCTTAGCGGGAGCTCCGATAATGAGCAGTTCTTC. This chain links TRBV12-3 or TRBV12-4 with TRBJ2-1; 9 nucleotides line up with TRBD2. V trimming: 5 bases; J trimming: 7 bases; junction bases outside the gene matches: 9. The CDR3 length is 15 residues.

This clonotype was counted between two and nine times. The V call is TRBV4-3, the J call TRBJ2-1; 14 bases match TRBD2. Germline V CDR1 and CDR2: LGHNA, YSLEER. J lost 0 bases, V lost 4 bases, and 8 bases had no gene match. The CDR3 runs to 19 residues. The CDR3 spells CASSLRTSGRTISYNEQFF. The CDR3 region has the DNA TGCGCCAGCAGCCTCCGGACTAGCGGGAGGACGATCTCCTACAATGAGCAGTTCTTC.

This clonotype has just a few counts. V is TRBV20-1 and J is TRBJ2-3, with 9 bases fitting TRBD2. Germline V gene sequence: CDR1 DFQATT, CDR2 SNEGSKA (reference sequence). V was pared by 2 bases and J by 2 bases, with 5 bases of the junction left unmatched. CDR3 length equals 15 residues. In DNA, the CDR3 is TGCAGTGCTAGATCGCCTAGCGGGGTCACAGATACGCAGTATTTT. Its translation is CSARSPSGVTDTQYF.

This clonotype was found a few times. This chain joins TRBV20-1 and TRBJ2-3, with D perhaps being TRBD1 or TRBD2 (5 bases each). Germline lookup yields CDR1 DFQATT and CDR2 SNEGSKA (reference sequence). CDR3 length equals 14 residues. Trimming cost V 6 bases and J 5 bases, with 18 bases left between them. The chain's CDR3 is CSADQAGARDTQYF. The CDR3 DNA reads TGCAGTGCCGACCAAGCCGGGGCCAGAGATACGCAGTATTTT.